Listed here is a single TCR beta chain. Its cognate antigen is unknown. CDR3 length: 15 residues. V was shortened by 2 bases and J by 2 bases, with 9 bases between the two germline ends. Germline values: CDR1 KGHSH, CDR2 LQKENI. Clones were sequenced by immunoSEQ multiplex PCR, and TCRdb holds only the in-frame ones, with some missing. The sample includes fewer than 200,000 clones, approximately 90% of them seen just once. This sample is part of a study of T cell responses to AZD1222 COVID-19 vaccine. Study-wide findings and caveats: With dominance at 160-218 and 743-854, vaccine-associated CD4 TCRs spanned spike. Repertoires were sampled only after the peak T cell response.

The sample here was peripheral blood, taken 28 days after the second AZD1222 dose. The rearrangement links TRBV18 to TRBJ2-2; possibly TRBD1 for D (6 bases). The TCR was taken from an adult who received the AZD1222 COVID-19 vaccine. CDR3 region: CASSPDRPNTGELFF. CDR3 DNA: TGTGCCAGCTCACCAGACAGGCCAAACACCGGGGAGCTGTTTTTT.